Each of the 4 T cell receptor beta chains below was sequenced from the same sample in a study of Ad26.COV2.S vaccination and SARS-CoV-2 variants. Specified treatment: roughly 19 received Ad26.COV2.S at low or high dose, single or two shots; about 5 received placebo; per-sample allocation not given. Specimens were obtained on day 63 following the first vaccine or placebo injection. Only in-frame clones appear in the TCRdb table, and some are missing; sequencing was by immunoSEQ multiplex PCR. The sample lists roughly 500,000 clones, around 85% occurring once. The material sequenced was peripheral blood, taken in a trial of Ad26.COV2.S vaccine versus placebo. The receptors derive from a person aged 18-60 years who received the Ad26.COV2.S COVID-19 vaccine or a placebo.

This chain joins TRBV27 and TRBJ2-1, with TRBD2 matching 7 bases. CDR3 length equals 16 residues. Looked up from germline, CDR1 is MNHEY and CDR2 is SMNVEV (reference sequence). J gave up 7 bases and V 6 bases, and 15 bases lay outside the gene matches. In DNA form, the CDR3 reads TGTGCCAGCAGCAATGGGTGGCGGGGAGGGTGGAATGAGCAGTTCTTC. It is translated as CASSNGWRGGWNEQFF.

This rearrangement joins TRBV14 to TRBJ2-6, with 9 bases identical to TRBD1. From germline, CDR1 is SGHDN and CDR2 FVKESK. The CDR3 is 17 residues long. The V gene end was trimmed by 2 bases and the J gene end by 10 bases; junction bases not matched to a gene: 12. The CDR3 bases are TGTGCCAGCAGCCAATTGAAATGGACAGGGGAAAGGAACGTCCTGACTTTC. This codes for CASSQLKWTGERNVLTF.

The V gene is TRBV12-3 or TRBV12-4, the J gene TRBJ1-2, with no clear D. The CDR3 sequence is 13 residues long. Trimming removed 6 bases from V and 0 bases from J, with 8 bases in between. The CDR3 coding sequence is TGTGCCAGCAGCTTGGCGGCTAACTATGGCTACACCTTC. This encodes CASSLAANYGYTF.

The V call is TRBV7-8, the J call TRBJ2-1; possible D gene TRBD2, 5 bases. Trimming took off 0 bases at V and 0 bases at J, with 6 bases between the two ends. The CDR3 totals 15 residues. In germline, CDR1 is SGHVS, CDR2 FQNEAQ. The CDR3 sequence is CASSLAGSSYNEQFF. The DNA for the CDR3 is TGTGCCAGCAGCTTAGCGGGGAGCTCCTACAATGAGCAGTTCTTC.